This T cell receptor beta chain was captured by sequencing in a study of blood T cell repertoires in COVID-19. CDR1 and CDR2 from the germline V gene are MNHEY and SVGEGT. V was clipped by 3 bases and J by 7 bases; unmatched bases: 5. This CDR3 spans 14 amino acids. Participants came from roughly 24 US areas, aged roughly 18 to 95 years. Donors were grouped by their self-reported clinical history. Authors' data handling: Quantification of nucleated cells was approximated via reference gene primer amplification. This table comes from immunoSEQ multiplex PCR, and its TCRdb copy is limited to in-frame clones, with some not included. That table is the source of V, J and clone size, and D and trimming were worked out from the DNA. The repertoire holds 380,000 or so clones, roughly 86% seen once, with roughly 2% in the top ten.

The source material was PBMCs or T cells enriched from blood (not recorded which). This clonotype was obtained from a woman in her 40s with acute COVID-19. The chain has TRBV6-2 or TRBV6-3 and TRBJ2-7, with 11 bases that match TRBD1. CDR3 loop: CASSYGQGAHEQYF. Here the CDR3 DNA reads TGTGCCAGCAGTTATGGACAGGGGGCGCATGAGCAGTACTTC.